The 24 T cell receptor beta chains below were found in one sample sequenced in a study of blood T cells in healthy people across ages (dated by TCRdb to the mid-2010s). Library method: 5' RACE. Reads for this sample came from an Illumina HiSeq 2500. A second PCR of roughly 7 to 11 cycles was performed with a sample-barcoded 5' primer and a J-beta primer mix. Using fastp trimming at Q25 and MiXCR clonotype assembly, TCRdb reanalyzed the public sequencing data and kept in-frame beta chains. Entries that share a CDR3 protein sequence are merged under the most common genes and DNA. Recorded for this sample are 1.5 million to 2 million distinct CDR3 sequences; about 31% of them occurred a single time. Over 9% of the sample lies in the top ten. Sequencing used blood. These receptors were taken from a woman aged 25-40 years in good health.

This clonotype was detected a few times. The chain has TRBV14 and TRBJ2-7; D remains ambiguous. Trimming pared 4 bases from V and 0 bases from J, leaving 10 bases between. The CDR3 sequence is 14 residues long. CDR1 and CDR2 from the germline V gene are SGHDN and FVKESK. CDR3 coding DNA: TGTGCCAGCAGCCCCTCCCTGAGCTCCTACGAGCAGTACTTC. It yields the protein CASSPSLSSYEQYF.

This clonotype appeared once. The chain uses TRBV5-8 and TRBJ2-3, with 9 bases that match TRBD2. CDR1 is SGHTS, CDR2 YDEGEE, per germline. There are 15 residues in the CDR3. With 0 bases clipped from V and 5 bases from J, the junction kept 4 bases outside the gene matches. The CDR3 reads CASSLVAGARDTQYF. In DNA, the CDR3 is TGTGCCAGCAGCTTGGTAGCGGGGGCGAGAGATACGCAGTATTTT. Variable domain in full (rest from reference TRBV5-8 and TRBJ2-3): EAGVTQSPTHLIKTRGQQATLRCSPISGHTSVYWYQQALGLGLQFLLWYDEGEERNRGNFPPRFSGRQFPNYSSELNVNALELEDSALYLCASSLVAGARDTQYFGPGTRLTVL.

The chain recombines TRBV4-2 with TRBJ2-3; 7 bases align to TRBD1. Germline V CDR1 and CDR2: LGHNA, YNFKEQ. The CDR3 loop spans 17 amino acids. Losses at the gene ends were 3 bases for V and 6 bases for J; bases not matched to a gene: 15. The CDR3 DNA follows: TGTGCCAGCAGCCAGGAAGGGACAGCCGCGCTGGGGGATACGCAGTATTTT. Translation: CASSQEGTAALGDTQYF.

The chain combines TRBV20-1 with TRBJ2-7; 11 positions agree with TRBD2. Losses at the gene ends were 7 bases for V and 4 bases for J; bases not matched to a gene: 12. The CDR3 has 15 residues. Germline loops: CDR1 DFQATT, CDR2 SNEGSKA (reference sequence). The CDR3 sequence: CSVPLAGGPEYEQYF. CDR3 nucleotide sequence: TGCAGTGTCCCCCTAGCGGGGGGTCCAGAGTACGAGCAGTACTTC.

This clonotype was counted at least ten times. The chain is built from TRBV20-1 and TRBJ1-5; D unclear. There are 14 residues in the CDR3. CDR1 is DFQATT, CDR2 SNEGSKA, per germline (reference sequence). Trimming cost V 3 bases and J 5 bases, with 14 bases left between them. DNA for the CDR3: TGCAGTGCTAGTTTAGGGCCATTGGATCAGCCCCAGCATTTT. The encoded protein is CSASLGPLDQPQHF.

This clonotype was detected a few times. This chain connects TRBV29-1 to TRBJ2-5, with 9 nucleotides matching TRBD1. The tail of the sequence fits TRBJ2-7 better, so the J call may be wrong. Per the germline V gene, CDR1 is SQVTM and CDR2 is ANQGSEA. The length of the CDR3 is 12 residues. CDR3 bases: TGCAGCGTTGGACAGGGGGGAGGCGAGCAGTACTTC. Amino acid sequence: CSVGQGGGEQYF.

V and J are TRBV20-1 and TRBJ2-4; 14 positions agree with TRBD2. The CDR3 extends over 16 amino acids. Germline trimming cut 1 base from V and 5 bases from J; bases unmatched to any gene: 4. Germline CDR1 and CDR2: DFQATT and SNEGSKA (reference sequence). The CDR3 loop reads CSARATSGRAENIQYF. The CDR3 nucleotides read TGCAGTGCTAGAGCGACTAGCGGGAGGGCCGAAAACATTCAGTACTTC.

This clonotype was counted a few times. CDR3 region: CSAGQGLYF. The DNA for the CDR3 is TGCAGTGCTGGACAGGGTCTGTACTTC. This chain links TRBV20-1 with TRBJ2-7; 8 nucleotides line up with TRBD1. The CDR3 is made up of 9 amino acids. With V trimmed by 5 bases and J by 12 bases, 3 bases remained unmatched. Germline V gives CDR1 DFQATT, CDR2 SNEGSKA (reference sequence).

The chain joins TRBV27 to TRBJ1-5; weak D call: TRBD1 (5 bases). The CDR3 totals 18 residues. CDR1 and CDR2 from the germline V gene are MNHEY and SMNVEV (reference sequence). Deletions cut 6 bases from V and 2 bases from J, with 23 bases between. The CDR3 region is CASRVGWQGGGGNQPQHF. In DNA, the CDR3 is TGTGCCAGCAGGGTGGGATGGCAGGGCGGAGGGGGCAATCAGCCCCAGCATTTT.

The chain carries TRBV3-1 and TRBJ2-1; the match to TRBD1 covers 7 bases. TRBJ2-7 explains the end of the DNA better; the J call may be wrong. The length of the CDR3 is 16 residues. Per germline, CDR1 LGHDT and CDR2 YNNKEL (reference sequence). Here the CDR3 reads CASSQEIASGGDEQYF. The CDR3 nucleotides read TGTGCCAGCAGCCAAGAGATCGCCTCAGGGGGTGATGAGCAGTACTTC.

The chain uses TRBV20-1 and TRBJ2-7, with D hard to call. Germline V gene data show CDR1 as DFQATT and CDR2 as SNEGSKA (reference sequence). This CDR3 has 15 residues. Trimming took off 6 bases at V and 5 bases at J, with 23 bases between the two ends. The CDR3: CSAPNSRFSSDEQYF. The CDR3 DNA reads TGCAGTGCCCCCAATTCCCGTTTTAGCTCGGACGAGCAGTACTTC.

Remarks on this clonotype: This may be a read error, as it is one base from a much larger clone. The gene calls are TRBV29-1 and TRBJ2-1; TRBD2 matches 10 bases. Germline V gene data show CDR1 as SQVTM and CDR2 as ANQGSEA. The CDR3 covers 11 residues. Trimming cost V 8 bases and J 15 bases; bases outside gene matches: 10. CDR3 loop: CSRSGGANPFF. For the CDR3, the DNA is TGCAGCAGAAGCGGGGGGGCAAATCCGTTCTTC.

This chain links TRBV7-9 with TRBJ1-1; possible D gene TRBD1, 6 bases. Trimming shortened V by 6 bases and J by 0 bases, and 17 bases separated the two germline ends. There are 16 residues in the CDR3. Per the germline V gene, CDR1 is SEHNR and CDR2 is FQNEAQ (reference sequence). The CDR3 coding sequence is TGTGCCAGCAGTTCCTACGGTGGGGACATGAACACTGAAGCTTTCTTT. Translated, it gives CASSSYGGDMNTEAFF.

In the case of this clonotype: One end of the junction varies from germline; a read error may be responsible. This sequence joins TRBV20-1 and TRBJ2-6; D is possibly TRBD1 or TRBD2 (5 bases each). The CDR3 has 17 amino acids. The germline gives CDR1 DFQATT, CDR2 SNEGSKA (reference sequence). As DNA, the CDR3 is TGCAGTGCTAGAGATCCGGGAAGATTATCTGGGGCCAACGTCCGGACTTTC. It is translated as CSARDPGRLSGANVRTF.

The rearrangement joins TRBV9 to TRBJ1-2; the D gene is possibly TRBD1 (5 bases). Trimming took off 4 bases at V and 3 bases at J, with 16 bases between the two ends. The CDR3 totals 15 residues. The V gene's germline CDR1 is SGDLS and CDR2 YYNGEE. The CDR3 is CASSPSGGGDYGYTF. The CDR3 DNA reads TGTGCCAGCAGCCCCAGTGGGGGGGGTGACTATGGCTACACCTTC.

This clonotype was counted between two and nine times. This chain uses TRBV20-1 with TRBJ2-4; 7 bases fit TRBD1. The CDR3 runs to 15 residues. V shed 6 bases and J 3 bases; nucleotides not matched to a gene: 11. From germline, CDR1 is DFQATT and CDR2 SNEGSKA (reference sequence). The chain's CDR3 is CSAPGQPLGKNIQYF. The CDR3 DNA is TGCAGTGCACCGGGACAGCCCCTAGGCAAAAACATTCAGTACTTC.

The V call is TRBV7-2, the J call TRBJ2-7; possibly TRBD1 or TRBD2 for D (5 bases each). V was cut by 8 bases and J by 1 base, with 9 bases left in between. Germline-derived CDR1 and CDR2 are SGHTA and FQGNSA. The CDR3 is 12 residues long. The CDR3: CASRDASYEQYF. The CDR3 DNA is TGTGCCAGCCGGGACGCTTCCTACGAGCAGTACTTC.

This clonotype was observed a handful of times. The gene calls are TRBV6-5 and TRBJ2-3, with D perhaps matching TRBD1 (6 bases). The CDR3 consists of 14 residues. Looked up from germline, CDR1 is MNHEY and CDR2 is SVGAGI. V lost 6 bases, J lost 0 bases, and 10 bases lay in between. The CDR3 loop reads CASSYRASTDTQYF. CDR3 DNA: TGTGCCAGCAGCTACAGGGCTAGCACAGATACGCAGTATTTT.

The rearrangement links TRBV20-1 to TRBJ2-5; D is possibly TRBD2 (5 bases). Between the trimmed V and J ends, which lost 6 bases and 1 base, there was a span of 12 bases. The germline V gene has CDR1 DFQATT and CDR2 SNEGSKA (reference sequence). This CDR3 is built from 13 residues. The CDR3 spells CSAAEYSQETQYF. As DNA, the CDR3 is TGCAGTGCAGCGGAATATAGCCAAGAGACCCAGTACTTC.

This clonotype has a count of ten or more. This chain uses TRBV4-1 with TRBJ2-1; TRBD1 matches at 9 bases. Germline lookup yields CDR1 MGHRA and CDR2 YSYEKL. This CDR3 region has 16 residues. V trimming: 1 base; J trimming: 6 bases; junction bases outside the gene matches: 7. The CDR3 protein is CASSQGMDRGGNEQFF. Written as DNA, the CDR3 is TGCGCCAGCAGCCAAGGGATGGACAGGGGAGGCAATGAGCAGTTCTTC.

The J gene is TRBJ2-7, the V gene TRBV28; D ambiguous. CDR3 length: 15 residues. Trimming removed 4 bases at V and 1 base at J, with 14 bases between. Germline V gene lookup returns CDR1 MDHEN and CDR2 SYDVKM. CDR3 sequence (DNA): TGTGCCAGCAGTTCCCCTGCCGGCCTATCCTACGAGCAGTACTTC. As protein: CASSSPAGLSYEQYF.

The chain's CDR3 is CATSDFPSGKQETQYF. The CDR3 DNA is TGTGCCACCAGTGATTTTCCTAGCGGAAAACAAGAGACCCAGTACTTC. V and J are TRBV24-1 and TRBJ2-5, with 7 bases aligning to TRBD2. Germline assignment: CDR1 KGHDR and CDR2 SFDVKD. The V segment lost 1 base and the J segment 2 bases; nucleotides outside the gene matches: 6. The CDR3 consists of 16 residues.

This clonotype was detected only a few times. The rearrangement uses TRBV28 and TRBJ1-2; D gene ambiguous. This CDR3 spans 14 amino acids. V lost 11 bases, J lost 4 bases, and 20 bases lay in between. From germline, CDR1 is MDHEN and CDR2 SYDVKM. DNA for the CDR3: TGTGCCGTGATTCCTATCGGGGAGGGCTATGGCTACACCTTC. Its protein is CAVIPIGEGYGYTF.

The chain's CDR3 is CASSVGGSVADTQYF. The CDR3 nucleotides are TGTGCCAGCAGCGTAGGTGGGAGTGTGGCAGATACGCAGTATTTT. The J gene is TRBJ2-3, the V gene TRBV9; the D gene is possibly TRBD2 (5 bases). The V end was cut by 0 bases, the J end by 4 bases, with 12 bases between. Germline V CDR1 and CDR2: SGDLS, YYNGEE. This CDR3 contains 15 residues.